Sequencing of this TCR beta chain was carried out in a study of blood T cell repertoires in COVID-19. Study details: COVID-19 samples collected from the United States, Italy and Spain covered acute and convalescent phases. In each case, the material was cDNA or gDNA derived from T cells, B-cell-depleted T cells, or PBMCs.

Only in-frame clones appear in the TCRdb table, and some are missing; sequencing was by immunoSEQ multiplex PCR. Of about 110,000 clones listed, 65% to 80% were seen once; the top ten hold 4% to 4.5%. CDR3 size: 14 residues. Germline V gene data show CDR1 as SEHNR and CDR2 as FQNEAQ (reference sequence). After removal of 7 bases from V and 1 base from J, the junction contained 5 bases not matched to a gene. The chain links TRBV7-9 to TRBJ1-1, with TRBD1 matching 8 bases. The sample consisted of peripheral blood. This sequence originates from a man between 70 and 80 years old with acute or convalescent COVID-19. CDR3 in DNA: TGTGCCAGCACCCCAGGGGGCGGGAACACTGAAGCTTTCTTT. It translates to CASTPGGGNTEAFF.